One T cell receptor (beta chain) is described in this entry. This PCR relied on a set of 60 Vbeta primers and 13 Jbeta primers. Some clones are missing from TCRdb's copy, which holds only in-frame ones; the method was immunoSEQ multiplex PCR. The sample lists around 170,000 clones; approximately 80% were seen once. The data derive from a study of cytomegalovirus exposure and HLA in healthy donors. Per germline, CDR1 SGHTA and CDR2 FQGTGA. CDR3 size: 13 residues. V gave up 2 bases and J gave up 8 bases, with 11 bases separating them. This TCR came from a woman aged 40 to 50 in good health and CMV-seropositive. The material sequenced was PBMCs. The chain uses TRBV7-3 and TRBJ2-3, with no clear D. CDR3 loop: CASSLSLPGTQYF. The CDR3 DNA is TGTGCCAGCAGCTTATCCCTACCCGGTACGCAGTATTTT.